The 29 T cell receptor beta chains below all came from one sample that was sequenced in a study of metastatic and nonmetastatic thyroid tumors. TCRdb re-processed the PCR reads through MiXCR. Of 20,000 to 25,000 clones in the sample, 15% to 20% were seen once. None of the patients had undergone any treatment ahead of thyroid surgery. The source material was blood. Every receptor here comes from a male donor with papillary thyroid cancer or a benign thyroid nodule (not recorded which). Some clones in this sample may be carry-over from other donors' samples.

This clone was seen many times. CDR3 loop: CASSPGFSKHYEQYF. DNA of the CDR3: TGTGCCAGCAGCCCAGGATTCTCGAAACACTACGAGCAGTACTTC. The J gene is TRBJ2-7, the V gene TRBV7-2, with D hard to call. Trimming took 5 bases from V and 3 from J, leaving 17 bases between them. The CDR3 spans 15 residues. Germline values: CDR1 SGHTA, CDR2 FQGNSA.

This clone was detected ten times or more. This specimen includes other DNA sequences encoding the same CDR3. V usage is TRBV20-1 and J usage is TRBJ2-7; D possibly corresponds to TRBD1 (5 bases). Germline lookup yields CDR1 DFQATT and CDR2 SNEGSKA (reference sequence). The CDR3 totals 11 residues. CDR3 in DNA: TGCACCGTGGGGCGGACCTACGAGCAGTACTTC. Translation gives CTVGRTYEQYF.

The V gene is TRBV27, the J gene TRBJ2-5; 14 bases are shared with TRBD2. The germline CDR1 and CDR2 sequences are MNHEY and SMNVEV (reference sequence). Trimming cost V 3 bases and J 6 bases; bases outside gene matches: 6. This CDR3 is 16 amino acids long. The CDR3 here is CASSFPTSGGGKTQYF. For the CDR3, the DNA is TGTGCCAGCAGTTTCCCGACTAGCGGGGGGGGAAAGACCCAGTACTTC.

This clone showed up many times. Here the CDR3 DNA reads TGTGCCAGCAGCCAACAGGTCCCGGGGGCCAACGTCCTGACTTTC. Protein product: CASSQQVPGANVLTF. The chain recombines TRBV7-9 with TRBJ2-6; tentative D call: TRBD1 (5 bases). From germline, CDR1 is SEHNR and CDR2 FQNEAQ (reference sequence). V lost 5 bases to trimming and J lost 4 bases, with 12 bases between them. There are 15 residues in the CDR3.

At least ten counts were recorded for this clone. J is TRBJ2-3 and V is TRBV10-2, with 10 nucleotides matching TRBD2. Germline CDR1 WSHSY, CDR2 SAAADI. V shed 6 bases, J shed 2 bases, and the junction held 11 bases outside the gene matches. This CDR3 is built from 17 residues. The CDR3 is CASSAWKAGGNTDTQYF. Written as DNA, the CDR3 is TGCGCCAGCAGCGCCTGGAAAGCGGGAGGGAACACAGATACGCAGTATTTT.

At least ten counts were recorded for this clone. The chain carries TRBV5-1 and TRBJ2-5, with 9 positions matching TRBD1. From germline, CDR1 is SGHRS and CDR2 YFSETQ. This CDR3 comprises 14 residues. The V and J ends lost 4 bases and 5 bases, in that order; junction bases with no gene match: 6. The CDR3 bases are TGCGCCAGCAGCATAACAGGGGGCGGTGAGACCCAGTACTTC. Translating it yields CASSITGGGETQYF.

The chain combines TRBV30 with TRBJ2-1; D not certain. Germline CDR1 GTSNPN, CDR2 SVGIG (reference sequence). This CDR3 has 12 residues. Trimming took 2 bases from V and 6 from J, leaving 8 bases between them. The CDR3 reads CAWSRRTNEQFF. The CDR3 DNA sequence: TGTGCCTGGAGTAGAAGGACCAATGAGCAGTTCTTC.

The CDR3 spells CASSGRGQHYGYTF. In nucleotides, the CDR3 is TGTGCCAGCAGTGGTAGGGGACAGCACTATGGCTACACCTTC. The chain is built from TRBV6-1 and TRBJ1-2; 7 bases are shared with TRBD1. V dropped 4 bases and J dropped 3; count of bases not matched to a gene: 5. The CDR3 is 14 amino acids. Germline lookup yields CDR1 MNHNS and CDR2 SASEGT.

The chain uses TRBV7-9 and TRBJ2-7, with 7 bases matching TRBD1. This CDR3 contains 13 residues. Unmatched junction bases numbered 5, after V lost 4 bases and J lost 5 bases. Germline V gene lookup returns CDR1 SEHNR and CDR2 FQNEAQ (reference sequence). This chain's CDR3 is CASSSQGFDEQYF. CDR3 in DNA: TGTGCCAGCAGCTCACAGGGGTTCGACGAGCAGTACTTC.

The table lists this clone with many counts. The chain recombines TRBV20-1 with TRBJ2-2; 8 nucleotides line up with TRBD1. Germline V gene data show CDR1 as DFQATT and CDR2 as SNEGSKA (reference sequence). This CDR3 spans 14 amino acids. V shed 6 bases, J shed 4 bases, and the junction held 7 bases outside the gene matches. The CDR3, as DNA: TGCAGTGCCATAGGACAGGGACTCACCGGGGAGCTGTTTTTT. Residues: CSAIGQGLTGELFF.

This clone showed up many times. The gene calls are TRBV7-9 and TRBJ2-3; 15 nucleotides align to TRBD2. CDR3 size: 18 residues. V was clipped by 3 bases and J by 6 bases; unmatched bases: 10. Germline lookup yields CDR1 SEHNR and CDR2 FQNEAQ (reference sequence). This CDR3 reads CASSFLFGTSGRKDTQYF. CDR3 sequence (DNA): TGTGCCAGCAGCTTCCTCTTCGGGACTAGCGGGAGGAAGGATACGCAGTATTTT.

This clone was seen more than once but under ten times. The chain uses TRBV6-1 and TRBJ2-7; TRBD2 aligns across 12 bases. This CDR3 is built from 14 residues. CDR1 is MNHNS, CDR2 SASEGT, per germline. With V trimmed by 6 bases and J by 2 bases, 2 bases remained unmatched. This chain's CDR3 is CASSASGRAYEQYF. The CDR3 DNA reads TGTGCCAGCAGCGCTAGCGGGAGGGCCTACGAGCAGTACTTC.

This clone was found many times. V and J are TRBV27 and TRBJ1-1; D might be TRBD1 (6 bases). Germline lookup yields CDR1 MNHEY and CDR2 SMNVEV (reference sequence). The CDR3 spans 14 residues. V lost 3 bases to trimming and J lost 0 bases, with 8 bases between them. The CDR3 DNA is TGTGCCAGCAGTTTGACAGGCATGAACACTGAAGCTTTCTTT. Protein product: CASSLTGMNTEAFF.

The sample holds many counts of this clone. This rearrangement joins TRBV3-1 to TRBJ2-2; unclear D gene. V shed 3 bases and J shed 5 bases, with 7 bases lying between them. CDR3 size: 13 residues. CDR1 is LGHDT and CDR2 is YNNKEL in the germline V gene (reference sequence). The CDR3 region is CASSQRRTGELFF. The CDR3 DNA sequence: TGTGCCAGCAGCCAGCGGCGGACCGGGGAGCTGTTTTTT.

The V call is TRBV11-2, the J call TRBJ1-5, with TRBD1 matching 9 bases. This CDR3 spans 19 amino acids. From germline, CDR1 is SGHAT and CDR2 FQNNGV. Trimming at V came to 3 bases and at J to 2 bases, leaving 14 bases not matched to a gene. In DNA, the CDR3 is TGTGCCAGCAGCTTCCGGGACAGGGTTACGGGTTGGGGCAATCAGCCCCAGCATTTT. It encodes CASSFRDRVTGWGNQPQHF.

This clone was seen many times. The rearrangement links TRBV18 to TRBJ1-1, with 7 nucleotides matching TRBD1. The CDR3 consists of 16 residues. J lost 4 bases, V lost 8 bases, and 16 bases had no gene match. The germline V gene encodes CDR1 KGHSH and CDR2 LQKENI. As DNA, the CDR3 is TGTGCCAGCCGACCCCCCAGGGGGAGTTACGGCACTGAAGCTTTCTTT. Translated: CASRPPRGSYGTEAFF.

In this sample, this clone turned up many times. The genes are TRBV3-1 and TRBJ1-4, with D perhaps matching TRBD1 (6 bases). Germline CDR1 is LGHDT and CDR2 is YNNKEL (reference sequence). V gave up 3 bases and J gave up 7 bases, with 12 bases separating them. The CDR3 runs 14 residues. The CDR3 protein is CASSQWVDSEKLFF. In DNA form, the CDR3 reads TGTGCCAGCAGCCAGTGGGTGGACAGTGAAAAACTGTTTTTT.

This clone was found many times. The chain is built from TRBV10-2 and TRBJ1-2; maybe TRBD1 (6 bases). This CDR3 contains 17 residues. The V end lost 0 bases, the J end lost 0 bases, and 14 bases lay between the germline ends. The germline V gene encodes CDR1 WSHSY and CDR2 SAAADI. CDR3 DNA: TGCGCCAGCAGTGAGTCTCTGGACAGACCAACTAACTATGGCTACACCTTC. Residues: CASSESLDRPTNYGYTF.

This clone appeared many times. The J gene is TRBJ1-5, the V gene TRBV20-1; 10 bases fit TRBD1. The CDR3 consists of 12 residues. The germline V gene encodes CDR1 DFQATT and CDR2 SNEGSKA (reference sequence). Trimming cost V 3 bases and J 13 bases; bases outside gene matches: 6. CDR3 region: CSARKDRGQQHF. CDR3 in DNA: TGCAGTGCTAGGAAAGACAGGGGGCAGCAGCATTTT.

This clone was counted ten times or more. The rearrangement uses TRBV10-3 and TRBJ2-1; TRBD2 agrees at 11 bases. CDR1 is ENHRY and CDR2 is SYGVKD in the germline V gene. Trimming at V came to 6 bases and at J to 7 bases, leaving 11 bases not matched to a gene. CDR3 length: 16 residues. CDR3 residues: CAIRVRSGRAVNEQFF. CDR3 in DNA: TGTGCCATCAGGGTTCGTAGCGGGAGGGCCGTAAATGAGCAGTTCTTC.

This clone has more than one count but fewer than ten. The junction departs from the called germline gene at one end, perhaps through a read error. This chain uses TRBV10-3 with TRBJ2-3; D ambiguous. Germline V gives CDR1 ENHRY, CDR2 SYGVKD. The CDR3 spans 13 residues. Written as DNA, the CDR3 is TGTGCCATCAGGGACCATGGCACAGATACGCAGTACTTT. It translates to CAIRDHGTDTQYF.

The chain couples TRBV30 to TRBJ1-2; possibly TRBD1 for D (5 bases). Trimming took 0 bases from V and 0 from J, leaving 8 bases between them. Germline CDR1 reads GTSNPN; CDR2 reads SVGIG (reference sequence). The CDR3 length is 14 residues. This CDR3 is CAWSVGVANYGYTF. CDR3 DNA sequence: TGTGCCTGGAGTGTAGGGGTTGCTAACTATGGCTACACCTTC.

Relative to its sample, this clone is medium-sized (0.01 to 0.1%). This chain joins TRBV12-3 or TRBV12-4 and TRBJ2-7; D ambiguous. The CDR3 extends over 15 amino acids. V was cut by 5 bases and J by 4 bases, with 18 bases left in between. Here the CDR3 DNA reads TGTGCCAGCAGTCTATCCTTCGATCCTCCGTACGAGCAGTACTTC. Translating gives CASSLSFDPPYEQYF.

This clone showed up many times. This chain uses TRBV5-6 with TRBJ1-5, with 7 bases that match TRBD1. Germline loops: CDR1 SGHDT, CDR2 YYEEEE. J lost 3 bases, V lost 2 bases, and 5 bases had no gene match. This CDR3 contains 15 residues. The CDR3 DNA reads TGTGCCAGCAGCTTCCGGGACAGCGTCAATCAGCCCCAGCATTTT. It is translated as CASSFRDSVNQPQHF.

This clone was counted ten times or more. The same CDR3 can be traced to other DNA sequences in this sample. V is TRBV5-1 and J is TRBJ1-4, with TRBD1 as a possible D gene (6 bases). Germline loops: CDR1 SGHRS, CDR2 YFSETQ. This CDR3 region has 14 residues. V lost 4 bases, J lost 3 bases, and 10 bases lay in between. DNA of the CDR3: TGCGCCAGCAGCGAGGGACATTCTAATGAAAAACTGTTTTTT. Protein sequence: CASSEGHSNEKLFF. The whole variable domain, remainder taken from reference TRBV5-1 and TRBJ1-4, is KAGVTQTPRYLIKTRGQQVTLSCSPISGHRSVSWYQQTPGQGLQFLFEYFSETQRNKGNFPGRFSGRQFSNSRSEMNVSTLELGDSALYLCASSEGHSNEKLFFGSGTQLSVL.

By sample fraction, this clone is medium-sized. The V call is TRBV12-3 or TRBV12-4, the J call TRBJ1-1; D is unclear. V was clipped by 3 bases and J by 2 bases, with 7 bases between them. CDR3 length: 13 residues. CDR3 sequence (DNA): TGTGCCAGCAGTTTTCGGGGTAACACTGAAGCTTTCTTT. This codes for CASSFRGNTEAFF.

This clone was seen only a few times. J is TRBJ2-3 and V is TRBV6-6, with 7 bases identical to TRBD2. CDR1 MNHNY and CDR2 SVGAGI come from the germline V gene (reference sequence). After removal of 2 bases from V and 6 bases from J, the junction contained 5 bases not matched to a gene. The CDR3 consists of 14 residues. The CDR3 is CASSYSGVPDTQYF. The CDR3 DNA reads TGTGCCAGCAGTTACAGCGGGGTCCCCGATACGCAGTATTTT.

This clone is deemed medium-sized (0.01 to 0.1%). Here the CDR3 DNA reads TGTGCCAGCAGTGGGGGGGCGCCAGGCCTGGGGCGCGAGCAGTACTTC. Its translation is CASSGGAPGLGREQYF. The rearrangement links TRBV2 to TRBJ2-7, with D perhaps being TRBD1 or TRBD2 (6 bases each). The ends were cut back, 4 bases at V and 6 bases at J, with 22 bases in the middle. The V gene's germline CDR1 is SNHLY and CDR2 FYNNEI. CDR3 length: 16 residues.

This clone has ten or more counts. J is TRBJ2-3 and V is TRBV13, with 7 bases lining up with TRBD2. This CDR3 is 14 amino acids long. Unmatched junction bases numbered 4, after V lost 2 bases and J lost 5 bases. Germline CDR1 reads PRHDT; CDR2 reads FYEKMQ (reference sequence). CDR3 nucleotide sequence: TGTGCCAGCAGCTTACCACTAGCGTTAGATACGCAGTATTTT. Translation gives CASSLPLALDTQYF.